The 9 T cell receptor beta chains given below trace back to one sample, sequenced in a study of blood T cell repertoires in COVID-19. The method was immunoSEQ multiplex PCR; TCRdb's version includes in-frame clones alone and lacks a portion of them. Found here are over 85,000 clones, 72% of them singletons; the top ten hold 7.6%. The sequenced material came from peripheral blood. Every receptor here comes from a woman in her fifties or sixties with acute or convalescent COVID-19.

The gene calls are TRBV11-2 and TRBJ2-1; 8 bases match TRBD2. Unmatched junction bases numbered 10, after V lost 0 bases and J lost 9 bases. The CDR3 contains 16 residues. Germline V CDR1 and CDR2: SGHAT, FQNNGV. CDR3 nucleotides: TGTGCCAGCAGCTTAGATGTACGGGGGGGCCGTGGTGAGCAGTTCTTC. It yields the protein CASSLDVRGGRGEQFF.

The chain recombines TRBV7-6 with TRBJ2-5; maybe TRBD2 (5 bases). With 4 bases removed from V and 4 bases from J, the gap between germline ends came to 10 bases. CDR1 SGHVS and CDR2 FNYEAQ come from the germline V gene. The CDR3 covers 13 residues. The CDR3 loop reads CASSSWTAETQYF. In nucleotides, the CDR3 is TGTGCCAGCAGCTCATGGACTGCAGAGACCCAGTACTTC.

The chain carries TRBV7-2 and TRBJ2-7; D is ambiguous. Between the trimmed V and J ends, which lost 0 bases and 0 bases, there was a span of 3 bases. CDR3 length: 13 residues. Germline lookup yields CDR1 SGHTA and CDR2 FQGNSA. The CDR3 is CASSLALSYEQYF. The CDR3 region has the DNA TGTGCCAGCAGCTTAGCTCTCTCCTACGAGCAGTACTTC.

The CDR3 DNA reads as TGTGCCTGGAGTCCCTCCAGGGGACGGGAGAACACTGAAGCTTTCTTT. Its protein is CAWSPSRGRENTEAFF. The chain is built from TRBV30 and TRBJ1-1; weak D call: TRBD1 (6 bases). The V end was cut by 2 bases, the J end by 1 base, with 17 bases between. From germline, CDR1 is GTSNPN and CDR2 SVGIG (reference sequence). The CDR3 totals 16 residues. Combining the CDR3 with reference TRBV30 and TRBJ1-1 gives the whole variable domain SQTIHQWPATLVQPVGSPLSLECTVEGTSNPNLYWYRQAAGRGLQLLFYSVGIGQISSEVPQNLSASRPQDRQFILSSKKLLLSDSGFYLCAWSPSRGRENTEAFFGQGTRLTVV.

V usage is TRBV19 and J usage is TRBJ1-4; D remains ambiguous. Between the trimmed V and J ends, which lost 7 bases and 6 bases, there was a span of 15 bases. The CDR3 sequence is 14 residues long. The germline V gene has CDR1 LNHDA and CDR2 SQIVND (reference sequence). CDR3 in DNA: TGTGCCAGTACTCGGAGGAGTCAGCATGAAAAACTGTTTTTT. Translated: CASTRRSQHEKLFF.

The chain employs TRBV3-1 (or the pseudogene TRBV3-2) and TRBJ2-3; 10 bases are shared with TRBD1. The CDR3 loop spans 16 amino acids. The trim removed 4 bases at V and 3 bases at J, leaving 7 bases unmatched. CDR1 is LGHDT, CDR2 YNNKEL, per germline (reference sequence). DNA of the CDR3: TGTGCCAGCAGCCGCGGAGACAGGGGGCAAACAGATACGCAGTATTTT. Amino acid sequence: CASSRGDRGQTDTQYF.

The genes are TRBV5-6 and TRBJ2-3, with 7 bases lining up with TRBD2. Germline loops: CDR1 SGHDT, CDR2 YYEEEE. V dropped 4 bases and J dropped 4; count of bases not matched to a gene: 9. This CDR3 has 15 amino acids. The CDR3 protein is CASSAVGRGADTQYF. CDR3 nucleotides: TGTGCCAGCAGCGCCGTAGGGAGGGGCGCAGATACGCAGTATTTT.

The rearrangement uses TRBV10-3 and TRBJ1-1; D may be TRBD1 (5 bases). In germline, CDR1 is ENHRY, CDR2 SYGVKD. This CDR3 comprises 14 residues. V dropped 6 bases and J dropped 1 base, with 12 bases sitting between them. CDR3 sequence reads: CAIRGPGGNTEAFF. The DNA for the CDR3 is TGTGCCATCAGGGGGCCGGGGGGGAACACTGAAGCTTTCTTT.

J is TRBJ1-2 and V is TRBV15; the D gene is possibly TRBD1 (6 bases). This CDR3 is built from 15 residues. With 0 bases removed from V and 4 bases from J, the gap between germline ends came to 12 bases. Germline CDR1 is LNHNV and CDR2 is YYDKDF (reference sequence). The DNA for the CDR3 is TGTGCCACCAGCAGAGATCGGCAGGACAGCTATGGCTACACCTTC. It specifies CATSRDRQDSYGYTF. Supplemented by reference TRBV15 and TRBJ1-2, the full variable domain reads DAMVIQNPRYQVTQFGKPVTLSCSQTLNHNVMYWYQQKSSQAPKLLFHYYDKDFNNEADTPDNFQSRRPNTSFCFLDIRSPGLGDTAMYLCATSRDRQDSYGYTFGSGTRLTVV.